Below, 25 T cell receptor beta chains from the same sample are listed, as sequenced in a study of human T cells and chemical hapten exposure. Via MiXCR, TCRdb re-called the RACE reads, giving one row per CDR3 protein. The sample carries around 110,000 distinct CDR3 sequences, 12% recorded once. Time point: patch test 1, 2 weeks after DPC sensitization. As for treatment: therapeutic diphenylcyclopropenone sensitization with weekly scalp DPC. Sample: whole blood, taken in connection with sensitization to the hapten diphenylcyclopropenone (DPC). The receptors were sampled from a woman aged 50 to 65 with alopecia areata. Some clones in this sample may be carry-over from other donors' samples.

This clonotype was picked up a small number of times. This chain joins TRBV9 and TRBJ2-3; D is uncertain. CDR3 length: 17 residues. Germline V gives CDR1 SGDLS, CDR2 YYNGEE. Trimming removed 0 bases at V and 2 bases at J, with 16 bases between. The CDR3 sequence: CASSVVPVLPYTDTQYF. The CDR3 nucleotides read TGTGCCAGCAGCGTAGTGCCGGTCCTACCTTACACAGATACGCAGTATTTT. Full variable domain (rest looked up from reference TRBV9 and TRBJ2-3): DSGVTQTPKHLITATGQRVTLRCSPRSGDLSVYWYQQSLDQGLQFLIQYYNGEERAKGNILERFSAQQFPDLHSELNLSSLELGDSALYFCASSVVPVLPYTDTQYFGPGTRLTVL.

V is TRBV5-1 and J is TRBJ2-1; D is unclear. Trimming took 7 bases from V and 2 from J, leaving 16 bases between them. There are 15 residues in the CDR3. CDR1 and CDR2 from the germline V gene are SGHRS and YFSETQ. CDR3 in DNA: TGCGCCAGCTATCCAGGTCCCAACGCCTACAATGAGCAGTTCTTC. Residues: CASYPGPNAYNEQFF.

This clonotype came up many times. This sequence joins TRBV29-1 and TRBJ1-1; no definite D call. The CDR3 has 13 amino acids. Germline V lookup: CDR1 SQVTM, CDR2 ANQGSEA. V lost 1 base, J lost 3 bases, and 9 bases lay in between. CDR3 DNA: TGCAGCGTTGAAGGCGGTGTGGACACTGAAGCTTTCTTT. This codes for CSVEGGVDTEAFF.

The V and J genes are TRBV28 and TRBJ1-1; the D is unclear. CDR1 is MDHEN, CDR2 SYDVKM, per germline. V lost 3 bases to trimming and J lost 1 base, with 6 bases between them. There are 13 residues in the CDR3. The chain's CDR3 is CASSLFGNTEAFF. The CDR3 nucleotides are TGTGCCAGCAGTTTGTTCGGGAACACTGAAGCTTTCTTT.

This clonotype was picked up many times. This chain links TRBV4-3 with TRBJ2-7; D is possibly TRBD1 (6 bases). V was cut by 0 bases and J by 6 bases, with 15 bases left in between. Germline lookup yields CDR1 LGHNA and CDR2 YSLEER. The CDR3 has 15 amino acids. The CDR3 nucleotides read TGCGCCAGCAGCCAAGAATTCGCAGGGGTGGCCGAGCAGTACTTC. Residues: CASSQEFAGVAEQYF.

This clonotype was recorded at least ten times. In DNA form, the CDR3 reads TGCGCCAGCAGCCAAGATTTACTAATGGGGGCGAACTATGGCTACACCTTC. Protein product: CASSQDLLMGANYGYTF. The chain combines TRBV4-3 with TRBJ1-2, with D perhaps TRBD1 (6 bases). V lost 0 bases and J 2 bases, leaving 16 bases between the germline ends. This CDR3 spans 17 amino acids. The V gene's germline CDR1 is LGHNA and CDR2 YSLEER.

V is TRBV20-1 and J is TRBJ2-3, with 12 bases that match TRBD2. Unmatched junction bases numbered 10, after V lost 5 bases and J lost 1 base. The CDR3 is 17 residues long. Germline CDR1 is DFQATT and CDR2 is SNEGSKA (reference sequence). For the CDR3, the DNA is TGCAGTGCTCTCCGACTAGCGGGGGCAAGCCGCACAGATACGCAGTATTTT. Protein product: CSALRLAGASRTDTQYF.

This rearrangement joins TRBV6-5 to TRBJ2-1, with 12 bases lining up with TRBD2. J gave up 4 bases and V 8 bases, and 3 bases lay outside the gene matches. Per germline, CDR1 MNHEY and CDR2 SVGAGI. There are 14 residues in the CDR3. CDR3 bases: TGTGCCAGCTGGACTAGCGGGGAGTACAATGAGCAGTTCTTC. Encoded protein: CASWTSGEYNEQFF.

V is TRBV11-2 and J is TRBJ1-1; no firm D call. Germline CDR1 and CDR2: SGHAT and FQNNGV. The CDR3 consists of 12 residues. V was trimmed by 5 bases and J by 6 bases, leaving 10 bases between them. The CDR3 sequence: CASSLQDAEAFF. In DNA form, the CDR3 reads TGTGCCAGCAGCCTCCAAGACGCTGAAGCTTTCTTT. Variable domain in full (rest from reference TRBV11-2 and TRBJ1-1): EAGVAQSPRYKIIEKRQSVAFWCNPISGHATLYWYQQILGQGPKLLIQFQNNGVVDDSQLPKDRFSAERLKGVDSTLKIQPAKLEDSAVYLCASSLQDAEAFFGQGTRLTVV.

CDR3 in DNA: TGCAGCGTGCTACGTCTAGCGGGAGCCAATGAGCAGTTCTTC. It codes for CSVLRLAGANEQFF. The rearrangement uses TRBV29-1 and TRBJ2-1; 10 nucleotides match TRBD2. The CDR3 covers 14 residues. The junction had 8 bases not matched to a gene; V was cut back by 6 bases and J by 6 bases. Germline V gives CDR1 SQVTM, CDR2 ANQGSEA.

This chain uses TRBV28 with TRBJ1-6, with TRBD1 as a possible D gene (6 bases). CDR1 and CDR2 (germline): MDHEN, SYDVKM. CDR3 size: 13 residues. V was pared by 5 bases and J by 10 bases, with 12 bases between. CDR3 loop: CASSNRVGSPLHF. DNA of the CDR3: TGTGCCAGCAGTAACAGGGTCGGGTCACCCCTCCACTTT.

This clonotype was counted ten times or more. The chain joins TRBV6-6 to TRBJ1-4, with D hard to call. Trimming shortened V by 5 bases and J by 8 bases, and 12 bases separated the two germline ends. Germline-derived CDR1 and CDR2 are MNHNY and SVGAGI (reference sequence). The CDR3 length is 13 residues. The CDR3 coding sequence is TGTGCCAGCAGTCCGACCGGGGTCGAAAAACTGTTTTTT. This encodes CASSPTGVEKLFF.

This clonotype occurred many times. The V and J genes are TRBV20-1 and TRBJ2-3; 7 nucleotides agree with TRBD1. Germline loops: CDR1 DFQATT, CDR2 SNEGSKA (reference sequence). The V and J ends lost 6 bases and 0 bases, in that order; junction bases with no gene match: 6. This CDR3 has 14 amino acids. In DNA, the CDR3 is TGCAGTGCAAGACAGGGCGTTAGCACAGATACGCAGTATTTT. Translation: CSARQGVSTDTQYF.

The CDR3 region has the DNA TGTGCCAGCAGTTACTCGGAAGGGATTAGCAATCAGCCCCAGCATTTT. It specifies CASSYSEGISNQPQHF. The chain joins TRBV6-6 to TRBJ1-5; D uncertain. Germline V lookup: CDR1 MNHNY, CDR2 SVGAGI (reference sequence). There are 16 residues in the CDR3. Trimming took 0 bases from V and 0 from J, leaving 9 bases between them.

Many counts were recorded for this clonotype. The gene calls are TRBV6-2 or TRBV6-3 and TRBJ2-3; D ambiguous. This CDR3 comprises 12 residues. The germline V gene encodes CDR1 MNHEY and CDR2 SVGEGT. The V and J ends lost 6 bases and 4 bases respectively, with 8 bases between them. CDR3 loop: CASSSLSDTQYF. The CDR3 bases are TGTGCCAGCAGCTCCCTCTCAGATACGCAGTATTTT.

This clonotype has a count of ten or more. The CDR3 loop reads CASSPRTGNTEAFF. The CDR3 bases are TGTGCCAGCAGTCCCCGGACAGGGAACACTGAAGCTTTCTTT. The V gene is TRBV6-5, the J gene TRBJ1-1; 7 bases fit TRBD1. V lost 5 bases, J lost 1 base, and 4 bases stayed unmatched. The germline gives CDR1 MNHEY, CDR2 SVGAGI. The CDR3 sequence is 14 residues long.

The gene calls are TRBV4-1 and TRBJ1-3; 8 positions match TRBD1. This CDR3 region has 16 residues. V shed 4 bases and J 0 bases; nucleotides not matched to a gene: 5. Looked up from germline, CDR1 is MGHRA and CDR2 is YSYEKL. CDR3 DNA sequence: TGCGCCAGCAGCCCGACAGGGGCCAGCTCTGGAAACACCATATATTTT. Translated, it gives CASSPTGASSGNTIYF.

The chain combines TRBV6-6 with TRBJ1-1, with 7 bases lining up with TRBD1. Per germline, CDR1 MNHNY and CDR2 SVGAGI (reference sequence). The V gene end was trimmed by 10 bases and the J gene end by 7 bases; junction bases not matched to a gene: 9. The CDR3 runs 12 residues. The chain's CDR3 is CATTNQGGEAFF. The CDR3 DNA sequence: TGTGCCACCACCAATCAGGGGGGTGAAGCTTTCTTT.

This sequence joins TRBV6-5 and TRBJ1-6; 9 bases agree with TRBD1. This CDR3 has 16 amino acids. The junction had 5 bases not matched to a gene; V was cut back by 3 bases and J by 5 bases. The germline CDR1 and CDR2 sequences are MNHEY and SVGAGI. CDR3 bases: TGTGCCAGCAGTTATAGTTGGACAGGGGATAATTCACCCCTCCACTTT. Translating gives CASSYSWTGDNSPLHF.

CDR3 nucleotide sequence: TGCAGTTCAGGACCGGCAGATACGCAGTATTTT. The encoded protein is CSSGPADTQYF. The gene calls are TRBV20-1 and TRBJ2-3, with D unresolved. Deletions cut 8 bases from V and 4 bases from J, with 10 bases between. Germline-derived CDR1 and CDR2 are DFQATT and SNEGSKA (reference sequence). CDR3 length equals 11 residues.

The chain has TRBV28 and TRBJ2-7, with TRBD1 matching 8 bases. Germline V CDR1 and CDR2: MDHEN, SYDVKM. The CDR3 consists of 15 residues. With V trimmed by 5 bases and J by 2 bases, 8 bases remained unmatched. CDR3 amino acids: CASSLRDRITYEQYF. CDR3 DNA: TGTGCCAGCAGTCTCCGGGACAGGATAACCTACGAGCAGTACTTC. The full variable domain, completed using reference TRBV28 and TRBJ2-7, is DVKVTQSSRYLVKRTGEKVFLECVQDMDHENMFWYRQDPGLGLRLIYFSYDVKMKEKGDIPEGYSVSREKKERFSLILESASTNQTSMYLCASSLRDRITYEQYFGPGTRLTVT.

This clonotype was seen at least ten times. The chain joins TRBV28 to TRBJ1-5; 9 bases fit TRBD1. The V gene end was trimmed by 6 bases and the J gene end by 7 bases; junction bases not matched to a gene: 7. Germline CDR1 and CDR2: MDHEN and SYDVKM. The CDR3 covers 14 residues. This CDR3 reads CASSSGQGRQPQHF. The CDR3 bases are TGTGCCAGCAGCTCCGGACAGGGGAGGCAGCCCCAGCATTTT.

The rearrangement links TRBV29-1 to TRBJ2-1, with D hard to call. V lost 4 bases and J 3 bases, leaving 10 bases between the germline ends. The CDR3 totals 13 residues. Germline V gene sequence: CDR1 SQVTM, CDR2 ANQGSEA. CDR3 sequence reads: CSVAWQNYNEQFF. For the CDR3, the DNA is TGCAGCGTTGCGTGGCAAAACTACAATGAGCAGTTCTTC.

This clonotype was detected a few times. The rearrangement uses TRBV11-2 and TRBJ1-4, with no clear D. CDR3 length: 13 amino acids. The V end was cut by 3 bases, the J end by 5 bases, with 7 bases between. The germline CDR1 and CDR2 sequences are SGHAT and FQNNGV. This CDR3 is CASSFWENEKLFF. CDR3 in DNA: TGTGCCAGCAGCTTTTGGGAGAATGAAAAACTGTTTTTT.

This clonotype was observed a handful of times. The rearrangement links TRBV6-5 to TRBJ1-5, with a weak D call TRBD1 (5 bases). V was shortened by 2 bases and J by 0 bases, with 11 bases between the two germline ends. Per the germline V gene, CDR1 is MNHEY and CDR2 is SVGAGI. The CDR3 is 16 residues long. CDR3 sequence (DNA): TGTGCCAGCAGTTACCTGGGACCGAATAGCAATCAGCCCCAGCATTTT. Translated: CASSYLGPNSNQPQHF.